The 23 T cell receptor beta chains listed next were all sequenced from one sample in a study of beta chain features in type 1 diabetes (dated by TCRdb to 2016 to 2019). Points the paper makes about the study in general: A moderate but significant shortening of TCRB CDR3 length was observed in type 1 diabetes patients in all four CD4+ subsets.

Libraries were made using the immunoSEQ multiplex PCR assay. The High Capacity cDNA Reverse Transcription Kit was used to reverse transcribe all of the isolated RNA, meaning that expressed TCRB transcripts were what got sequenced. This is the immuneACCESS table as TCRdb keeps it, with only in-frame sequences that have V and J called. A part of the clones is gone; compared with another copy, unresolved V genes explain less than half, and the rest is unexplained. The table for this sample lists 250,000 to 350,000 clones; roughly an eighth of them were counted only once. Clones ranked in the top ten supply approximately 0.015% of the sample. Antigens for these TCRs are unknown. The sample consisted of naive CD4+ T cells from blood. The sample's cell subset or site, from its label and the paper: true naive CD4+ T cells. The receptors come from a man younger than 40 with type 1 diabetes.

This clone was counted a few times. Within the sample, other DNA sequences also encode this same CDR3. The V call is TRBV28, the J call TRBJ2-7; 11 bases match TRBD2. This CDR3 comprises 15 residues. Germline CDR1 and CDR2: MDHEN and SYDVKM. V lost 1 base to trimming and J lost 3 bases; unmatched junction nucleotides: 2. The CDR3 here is CASSLSTSGSYEQYF. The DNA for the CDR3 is TGTGCCAGCAGTTTATCTACTAGCGGGAGCTACGAGCAGTACTTC.

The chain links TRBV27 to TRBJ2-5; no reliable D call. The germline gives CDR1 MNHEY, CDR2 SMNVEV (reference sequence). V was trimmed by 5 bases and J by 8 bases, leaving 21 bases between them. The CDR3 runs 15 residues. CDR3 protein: CASSVEFDSSRTQYF. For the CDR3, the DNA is TGTGCCAGCAGTGTCGAGTTCGATTCCTCTCGAACCCAGTACTTC.

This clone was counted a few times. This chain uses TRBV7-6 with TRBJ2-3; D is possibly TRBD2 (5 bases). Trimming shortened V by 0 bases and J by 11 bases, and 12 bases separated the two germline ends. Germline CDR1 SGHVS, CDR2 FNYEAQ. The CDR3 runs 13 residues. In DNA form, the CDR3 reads TGTGCCAGCAGCTTAGCGGGGAGTGCTCAGCAGTATTTT. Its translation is CASSLAGSAQQYF.

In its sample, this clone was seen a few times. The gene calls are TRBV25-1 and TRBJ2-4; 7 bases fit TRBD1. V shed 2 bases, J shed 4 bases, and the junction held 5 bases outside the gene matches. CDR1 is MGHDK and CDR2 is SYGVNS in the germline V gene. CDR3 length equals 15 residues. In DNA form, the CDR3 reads TGTGCCAGCAGTGAACGGGACAGCCGGAAAAACATTCAGTACTTC. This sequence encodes CASSERDSRKNIQYF.

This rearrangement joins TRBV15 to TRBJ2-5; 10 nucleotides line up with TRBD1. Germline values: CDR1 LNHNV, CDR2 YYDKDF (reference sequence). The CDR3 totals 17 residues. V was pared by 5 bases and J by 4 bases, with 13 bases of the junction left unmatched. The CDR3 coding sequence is TGTGCCACCAGCCCCCTGAAACGGGACAGGGGTACAGAGACCCAGTACTTC. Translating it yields CATSPLKRDRGTETQYF.

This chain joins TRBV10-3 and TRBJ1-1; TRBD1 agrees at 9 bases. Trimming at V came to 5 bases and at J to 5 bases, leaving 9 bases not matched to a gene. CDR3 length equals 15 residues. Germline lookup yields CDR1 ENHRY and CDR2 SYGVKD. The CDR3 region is CAISPSTGGRTEAFF. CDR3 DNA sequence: TGTGCCATCAGTCCAAGTACAGGGGGCAGGACTGAAGCTTTCTTT.

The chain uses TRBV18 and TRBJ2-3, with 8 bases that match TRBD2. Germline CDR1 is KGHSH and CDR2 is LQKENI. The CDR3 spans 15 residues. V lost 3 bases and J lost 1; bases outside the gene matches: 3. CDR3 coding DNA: TGTGCCAGCTCACCGAGCGGGAGAGGCACAGATACGCAGTATTTT. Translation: CASSPSGRGTDTQYF.

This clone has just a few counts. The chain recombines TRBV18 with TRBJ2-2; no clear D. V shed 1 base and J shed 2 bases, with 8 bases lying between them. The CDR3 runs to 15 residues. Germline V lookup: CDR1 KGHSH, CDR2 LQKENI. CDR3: CASSPQHSNTGELFF. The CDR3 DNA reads TGTGCCAGCTCACCACAGCACAGTAACACCGGGGAGCTGTTTTTT.

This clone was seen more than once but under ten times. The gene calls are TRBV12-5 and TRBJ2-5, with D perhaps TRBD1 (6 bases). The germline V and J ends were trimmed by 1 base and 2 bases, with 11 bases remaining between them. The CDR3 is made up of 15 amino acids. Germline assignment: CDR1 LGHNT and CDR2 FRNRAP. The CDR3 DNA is TGTGCTAGTGGTTTGGGACCGACAGGACAAGAGACCCAGTACTTC. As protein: CASGLGPTGQETQYF.

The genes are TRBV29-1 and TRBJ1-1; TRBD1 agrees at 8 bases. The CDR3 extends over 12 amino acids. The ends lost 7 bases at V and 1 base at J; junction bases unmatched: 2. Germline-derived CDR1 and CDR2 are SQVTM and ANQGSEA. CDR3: CSAGQGNTEAFF. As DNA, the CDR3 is TGCAGCGCTGGACAGGGGAACACTGAAGCTTTCTTT.

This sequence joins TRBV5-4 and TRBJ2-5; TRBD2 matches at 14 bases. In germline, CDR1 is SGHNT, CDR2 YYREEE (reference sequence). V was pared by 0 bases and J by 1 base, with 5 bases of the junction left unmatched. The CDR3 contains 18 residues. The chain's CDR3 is CASSLGGLAGGVQETQYF. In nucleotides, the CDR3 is TGTGCCAGCAGCTTGGGAGGACTAGCGGGAGGCGTCCAAGAGACCCAGTACTTC.

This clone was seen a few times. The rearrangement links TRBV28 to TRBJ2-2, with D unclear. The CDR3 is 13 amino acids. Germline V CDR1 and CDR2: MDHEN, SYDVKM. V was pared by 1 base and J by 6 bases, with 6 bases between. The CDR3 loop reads CASSLSVSGELFF. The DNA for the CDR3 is TGTGCCAGCAGTTTATCTGTCTCCGGGGAGCTGTTTTTT.

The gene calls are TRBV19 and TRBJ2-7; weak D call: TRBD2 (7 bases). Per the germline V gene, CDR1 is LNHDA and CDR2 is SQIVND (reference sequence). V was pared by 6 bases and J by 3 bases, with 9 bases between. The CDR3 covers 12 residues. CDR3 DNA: TGTGCCAGTAGAGGGGGGGTCTACGAGCAGTACTTC. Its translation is CASRGGVYEQYF.

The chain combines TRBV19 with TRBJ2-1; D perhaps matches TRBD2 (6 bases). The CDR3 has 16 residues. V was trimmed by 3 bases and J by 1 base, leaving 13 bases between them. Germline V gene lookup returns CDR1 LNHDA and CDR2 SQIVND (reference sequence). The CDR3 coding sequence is TGTGCCAGTAGTATCGGAGGGACGCCATCCTACAATGAGCAGTTCTTC. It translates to CASSIGGTPSYNEQFF.

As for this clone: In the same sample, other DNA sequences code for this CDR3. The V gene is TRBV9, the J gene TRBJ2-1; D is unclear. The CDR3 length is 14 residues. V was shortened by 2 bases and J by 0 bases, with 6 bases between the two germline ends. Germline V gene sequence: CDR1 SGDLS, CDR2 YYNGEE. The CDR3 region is CASSVDSSYNEQFF. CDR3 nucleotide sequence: TGTGCCAGCAGCGTTGATAGCTCCTACAATGAGCAGTTCTTC.

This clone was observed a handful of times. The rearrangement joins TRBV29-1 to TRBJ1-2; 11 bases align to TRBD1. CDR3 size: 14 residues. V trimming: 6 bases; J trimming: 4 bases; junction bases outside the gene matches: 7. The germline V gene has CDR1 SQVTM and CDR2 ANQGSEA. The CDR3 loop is CSVGQGALAYGYTF. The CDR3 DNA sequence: TGCAGCGTAGGACAGGGGGCTTTAGCCTATGGCTACACCTTC.

The CDR3 loop reads CASSEETGSHKPEAFF. In DNA, the CDR3 is TGTGCCAGCAGTGAAGAGACAGGGTCTCACAAGCCTGAAGCTTTCTTT. The rearrangement uses TRBV2 and TRBJ1-1; 7 nucleotides line up with TRBD1. Trimming at V came to 1 base and at J to 6 bases, leaving 11 bases not matched to a gene. Looked up from germline, CDR1 is SNHLY and CDR2 is FYNNEI. This CDR3 has 16 residues.

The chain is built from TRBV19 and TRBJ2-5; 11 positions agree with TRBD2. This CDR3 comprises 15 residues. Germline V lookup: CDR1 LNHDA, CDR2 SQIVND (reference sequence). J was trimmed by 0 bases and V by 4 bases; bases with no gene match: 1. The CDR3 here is CASSRGLADQETQYF. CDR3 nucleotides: TGTGCCAGTAGTAGGGGACTAGCGGACCAAGAGACCCAGTACTTC.

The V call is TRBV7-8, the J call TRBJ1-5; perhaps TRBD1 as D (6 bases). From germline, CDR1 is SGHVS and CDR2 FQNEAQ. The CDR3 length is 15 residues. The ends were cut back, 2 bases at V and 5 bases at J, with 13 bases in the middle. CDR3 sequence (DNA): TGTGCCAGCAGCTTATACCGACAGGCCGATCAGCCCCAGCATTTT. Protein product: CASSLYRQADQPQHF.

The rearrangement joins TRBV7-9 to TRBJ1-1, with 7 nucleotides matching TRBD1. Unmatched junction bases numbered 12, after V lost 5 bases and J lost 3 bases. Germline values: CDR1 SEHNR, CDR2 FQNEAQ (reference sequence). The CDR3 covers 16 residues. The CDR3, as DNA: TGTGCCAGCAGCATGCGTCAGGGGGGATCGGACACTGAAGCTTTCTTT. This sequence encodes CASSMRQGGSDTEAFF.

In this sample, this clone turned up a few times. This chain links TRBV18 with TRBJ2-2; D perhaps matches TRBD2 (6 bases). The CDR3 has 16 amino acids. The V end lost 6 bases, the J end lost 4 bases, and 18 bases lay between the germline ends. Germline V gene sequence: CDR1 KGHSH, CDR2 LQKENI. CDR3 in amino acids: CASSPRGTGSTGELFF. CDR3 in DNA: TGTGCCAGCTCGCCTCGAGGCACCGGGAGCACCGGGGAGCTGTTTTTT.

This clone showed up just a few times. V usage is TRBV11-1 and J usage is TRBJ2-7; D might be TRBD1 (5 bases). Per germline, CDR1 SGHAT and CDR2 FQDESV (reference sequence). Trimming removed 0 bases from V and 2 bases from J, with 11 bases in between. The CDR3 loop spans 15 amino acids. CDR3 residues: CASSLASSRAYEQYF. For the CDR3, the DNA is TGTGCCAGCAGCTTAGCGTCAAGCAGGGCCTACGAGCAGTACTTC. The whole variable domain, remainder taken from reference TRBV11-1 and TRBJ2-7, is EAEVAQSPRYKITEKSQAVAFWCDPISGHATLYWYRQILGQGPELLVQFQDESVVDDSQLPKDRFSAERLKGVDSTLKIQPAELGDSAMYLCASSLASSRAYEQYFGPGTRLTVT.

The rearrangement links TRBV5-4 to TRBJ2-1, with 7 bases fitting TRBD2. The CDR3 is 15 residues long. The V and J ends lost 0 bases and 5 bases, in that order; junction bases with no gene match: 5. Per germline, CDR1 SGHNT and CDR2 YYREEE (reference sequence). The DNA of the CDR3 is TGTGCCAGCAGCTTGGGGGGGAGGGCCGACAATGAGCAGTTCTTC. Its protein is CASSLGGRADNEQFF.